Listed below are T cell receptor beta chains from one sample, sequenced in a study of T cell repertoires and HLA-DP antigens. Assay used: immunoSEQ multiplex PCR; TCRdb lists only in-frame clones, some missing. This table holds roughly 70,000 clones, about four fifths found once. Antigen specificity for these receptors is unknown. Source material: CD4+ T cells from PBMCs. The receptors stem from a man aged 55 to 70 in good health and CMV-seronegative. CDR3s include the opening cysteine and the closing phenylalanine or tryptophan. D genes are given only for firm matches. Rows give clone size only sometimes, using once, few, many, or a class for an expanded clone.

V	size	length	D	J	CDR3	DNA
TRBV11-3	.	15	TRBD1	TRBJ2-3	CASSSTGGYTDTQYF	TGTGCCAGCAGCTCGACAGGGGGGTACACAGATACGCAGTATTTT
TRBV5-1	.	15	TRBD2	TRBJ2-1	CASSLTSGGANEQFF	TGCGCCAGCAGCCTGACTAGCGGGGGGGCAAATGAGCAGTTCTTC
TRBV19	few	14	TRBD1	TRBJ1-5	CASSLDRGNQPQHF	TGTGCCAGTAGTTTGGACAGGGGAAATCAGCCCCAGCATTTT
TRBV7-2	.	15	.	TRBJ2-1	CASSLAGVAYNEQFF	TGTGCCAGCAGCTTAGCGGGAGTGGCCTACAATGAGCAGTTCTTC
TRBV28	.	15	.	TRBJ1-2	CASSSTLYWTGGYTF	TGTGCCAGCAGTTCAACCCTATACTGGACGGGCGGCTACACCTTC
TRBV5-6	.	16	.	TRBJ2-1	CASRDLTDPMDGEQFF	TGTGCCAGCAGGGACCTGACGGACCCGATGGACGGGGAGCAGTTCTTC
TRBV9	few	14	.	TRBJ2-1	CASGRQASYNEQFF	TGTGCCAGCGGGCGGCAAGCCTCCTACAATGAGCAGTTCTTC
TRBV5-6	.	14	.	TRBJ2-3	CASSLGDYPNTQYF	TGTGCCAGCAGCTTGGGTGACTACCCTAATACGCAGTATTTT
TRBV14	.	15	TRBD1	TRBJ1-1	CASSPRTGGFTEAFF	TGTGCCAGCAGCCCCCGGACAGGGGGTTTCACTGAAGCTTTCTTT
TRBV6-1	.	13	.	TRBJ1-2	CASSHGPPGGYTF	TGTGCCAGCAGCCACGGACCCCCGGGGGGCTACACCTTC
TRBV4-2	.	15	.	TRBJ2-1	CASSQVSSDYNEQFF	TGTGCCAGCAGCCAAGTAAGCTCGGACTACAATGAGCAGTTCTTC
TRBV4-1	.	13	.	TRBJ2-7	CASSQDLGFEQYF	TGCGCCAGCAGCCAAGATTTGGGGTTCGAGCAGTACTTC
TRBV29-1	.	16	.	TRBJ2-5	CSVGWAAAYLAETQYF	TGCAGCGTCGGATGGGCGGCCGCTTACCTAGCGGAGACCCAGTACTTC